This TCR beta chain was sequenced during a study of cytomegalovirus exposure and HLA in healthy donors. A single count supports this clone. Antigen: not known. 60 Vbeta and 13 Jbeta primers were used in PCR. The protocol was immunoSEQ multiplex PCR, while the TCRdb copy is restricted to in-frame clones and leaves out a portion. The sample lists around 200,000 clones, approximately 86% occurring once. While unrecorded immune exposures were likely, the donors were nominally healthy when sampled. Study-level findings and limits: TCR beta V- and J-gene trimming, according to a later analysis, was linked to a missense DCLRE1C variant. An assumption of roughly uniform sequencing depth across donors underlay the presence/absence analyses. Reports credit the classifier with highly specific, highly sensitive diagnosis of cytomegalovirus status.

This TCR was recovered from a young woman in good health and CMV-seronegative. Sequencing used PBMCs.

The CDR3: CASRPKQDLNTEAFF. DNA of the CDR3: TGTGCCAGCAGGCCCAAACAGGACCTGAACACTGAAGCTTTCTTT. The V gene is TRBV27, the J gene TRBJ1-1; D may be TRBD1 (5 bases). Germline CDR1 MNHEY, CDR2 SMNVEV (reference sequence). V lost 6 bases, J lost 0 bases, and 14 bases lay in between. The CDR3 loop spans 15 amino acids.